The rows below give T cell receptor beta chains drawn from one sample of a study of post-analysis software for immune sequencing data. TCRdb analysed the PCR reads with MiXCR anew, one entry per CDR3 protein. The sample records roughly 410,000 distinct CDR3 sequences, roughly 30% being singletons. Sequencing was performed on blood. These receptors all come from a girl aged 5-17 years with multiple sclerosis. The CDR3 runs from the conserved cysteine through the conserved F or W. Fields, in order: D gene, J gene, V gene, clone size, CDR3 protein, CDR3 DNA. The D gene is left open where the match is weak. Clone size appears in some rows only: once, few, many, or a class for an expanded clone.

D gene: .; J gene: TRBJ2-7; V gene: TRBV10-3; clone size: .; CDR3 protein: CATNPNQGDSYEQYF; CDR3 DNA: TGTGCCACCAACCCAAATCAGGGAGACTCCTACGAGCAGTACTTC
D gene: .; J gene: TRBJ2-7; V gene: TRBV20-1; clone size: few; CDR3 protein: CSAIRGPGDYEQYF; CDR3 DNA: TGCAGTGCGATTCGAGGACCGGGAGACTACGAGCAGTACTTC
D gene: .; J gene: TRBJ2-1; V gene: TRBV2; clone size: .; CDR3 protein: CASIGQPTGFNEQFF; CDR3 DNA: TGTGCCAGCATCGGACAACCGACAGGTTTCAATGAGCAGTTCTTC
D gene: .; J gene: TRBJ1-5; V gene: TRBV19; clone size: .; CDR3 protein: CASSIDVGVYQPQHF; CDR3 DNA: TGCGCCAGTAGTATAGATGTAGGCGTTTATCAGCCCCAGCATTTT
D gene: .; J gene: TRBJ2-1; V gene: TRBV4-3; clone size: .; CDR3 protein: CASSQSGQNYNEQFF; CDR3 DNA: TGCGCCAGCAGCCAATCGGGACAAAACTACAATGAGCAGTTCTTC
D gene: .; J gene: TRBJ1-1; V gene: TRBV5-1; clone size: few; CDR3 protein: CASSLGLLGDTEAFF; CDR3 DNA: TGCGCCAGCAGCTTGGGTCTCCTAGGGGACACTGAAGCTTTCTTT
D gene: .; J gene: TRBJ2-3; V gene: TRBV13; clone size: .; CDR3 protein: CASSSGYWANGGNTDTQYF; CDR3 DNA: TGTGCCAGCAGCTCCGGCTATTGGGCCAATGGCGGGAACACAGATACGCAGTATTTT
D gene: .; J gene: TRBJ1-3; V gene: TRBV12-3/TRBV12-4; clone size: few; CDR3 protein: CASSDTGSGNTIYF; CDR3 DNA: TGTGCCAGCAGCGACACAGGGTCTGGAAACACCATATATTTT
D gene: TRBD2; J gene: TRBJ2-3; V gene: TRBV9; clone size: few; CDR3 protein: CASSFRTSGGANTQYF; CDR3 DNA: TGTGCCAGCAGCTTTCGGACTAGCGGGGGGGCAAATACGCAGTATTTT
D gene: .; J gene: TRBJ2-7; V gene: TRBV6-5; clone size: .; CDR3 protein: CASSYSPGHYEQYF; CDR3 DNA: TGTGCCAGCAGTTACTCGCCGGGACACTACGAGCAGTACTTC
D gene: TRBD1; J gene: TRBJ2-7; V gene: TRBV4-1; clone size: once; CDR3 protein: CASSVRGGGGYEQYF; CDR3 DNA: TGCGCCAGCAGCGTGAGAGGGGGCGGCGGCTACGAGCAGTACTTC
D gene: .; J gene: TRBJ1-1; V gene: TRBV6-5; clone size: few; CDR3 protein: CASIGGQNTEAFF; CDR3 DNA: TGTGCTAGCATTGGCGGTCAGAACACTGAAGCTTTCTTT
D gene: .; J gene: TRBJ1-2; V gene: TRBV5-1; clone size: few; CDR3 protein: CASSFGERYGYTF; CDR3 DNA: TGCGCCAGCAGCTTTGGGGAACGCTATGGCTACACCTTC
D gene: TRBD1; J gene: TRBJ2-7; V gene: TRBV5-4; clone size: .; CDR3 protein: CASRAGTGEQYF; CDR3 DNA: TGTGCCAGCAGAGCCGGGACAGGCGAGCAGTACTTC
D gene: TRBD1; J gene: TRBJ2-5; V gene: TRBV10-3; clone size: few; CDR3 protein: CAISETPGGRETQYF; CDR3 DNA: TGTGCCATCAGTGAGACCCCAGGGGGCAGGGAGACCCAGTACTTC
D gene: TRBD1; J gene: TRBJ2-1; V gene: TRBV5-1; clone size: .; CDR3 protein: CASSSWGGQGGIEQFF; CDR3 DNA: TGCGCCAGCAGCTCCTGGGGGGGACAGGGCGGGATTGAGCAGTTCTTC
D gene: .; J gene: TRBJ1-4; V gene: TRBV5-1; clone size: .; CDR3 protein: CASSLVAGDNEKLFF; CDR3 DNA: TGCGCCAGCAGCTTGGTGGCCGGTGATAATGAAAAACTGTTTTTT